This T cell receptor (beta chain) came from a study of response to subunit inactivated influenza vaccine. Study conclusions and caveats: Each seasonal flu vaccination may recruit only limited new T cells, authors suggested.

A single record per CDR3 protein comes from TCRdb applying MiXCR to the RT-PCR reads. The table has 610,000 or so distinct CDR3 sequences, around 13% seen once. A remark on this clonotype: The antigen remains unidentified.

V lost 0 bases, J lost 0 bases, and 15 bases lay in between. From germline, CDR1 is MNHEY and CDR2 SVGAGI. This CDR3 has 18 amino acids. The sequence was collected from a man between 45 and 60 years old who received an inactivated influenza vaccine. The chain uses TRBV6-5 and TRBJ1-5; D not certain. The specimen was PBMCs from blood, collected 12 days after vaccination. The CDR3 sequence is CASSYSTRNLYSNQPQHF. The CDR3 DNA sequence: TGTGCCAGCAGTTACTCGACCCGGAACCTCTATAGCAATCAGCCCCAGCATTTT.